This passage covers 8 T cell receptor beta chains from one sample sequenced in a study of graft-versus-host responses after intestinal transplantation. Using immunoSEQ multiplex PCR, the repertoire was profiled, and TCRdb retains in-frame clones only, with some absent. Among about 19,000 clones listed, roughly 86% were seen once. The specimen comprised PBMCs, sampled more than 220 days after intestinal transplant. Source of these receptors: a human patient who received an intestinal transplant, so some T cells may come from the graft donor.

This chain connects TRBV4-1 to TRBJ2-7, with 8 bases lining up with TRBD1. Germline-derived CDR1 and CDR2 are MGHRA and YSYEKL. The CDR3 is made up of 15 amino acids. V was clipped by 4 bases and J by 0 bases; unmatched bases: 5. The DNA of the CDR3 is TGCGCCAGCAGCCTCGGACAGGGACTCTCCTACGAGCAGTACTTC. This gives the protein CASSLGQGLSYEQYF.

This clone was detected only a few times. The chain carries TRBV11-3 and TRBJ2-3; D call uncertain. The CDR3 has 12 residues. V lost 7 bases to trimming and J lost 0 bases, with 5 bases between them. CDR1 SGHNT and CDR2 YENEEA come from the germline V gene. CDR3 sequence reads: CASKSSTDTQYF. The CDR3 nucleotides are TGTGCCAGCAAGAGTAGCACAGATACGCAGTATTTT.

V and J are TRBV12-5 and TRBJ2-1, with 8 bases that match TRBD2. The CDR3 runs 12 residues. V lost 6 bases to trimming and J lost 9 bases; unmatched junction nucleotides: 4. CDR1 and CDR2 (germline): LGHNT, FRNRAP. DNA of the CDR3: TGTGCTAGTGGCCGGGGGGGAGGTGAGCAGTTCTTC. It specifies CASGRGGGEQFF.

The chain joins TRBV7-8 to TRBJ1-1, with a weak D call TRBD1 (5 bases). The CDR3 is 13 residues long. The germline V and J ends were trimmed by 8 bases and 2 bases, with 12 bases remaining between them. Germline V CDR1 and CDR2: SGHVS, FQNEAQ. For the CDR3, the DNA is TGTGCCAGCCAACCGACAGATAACACTGAAGCTTTCTTT. It translates to CASQPTDNTEAFF.

This chain joins TRBV19 and TRBJ1-1; 7 nucleotides match TRBD1. The CDR3 has 16 residues. Germline V gives CDR1 LNHDA, CDR2 SQIVND (reference sequence). Losses at the gene ends were 7 bases for V and 3 bases for J; bases not matched to a gene: 14. CDR3 protein: CASKSTLDRPDTEAFF. As DNA, the CDR3 is TGTGCCAGTAAGTCCACTTTGGACAGGCCTGACACTGAAGCTTTCTTT.

The chain joins TRBV6-1 to TRBJ1-2; 8 nucleotides match TRBD1. Germline V gives CDR1 MNHNS, CDR2 SASEGT. The CDR3 runs 14 residues. V trimming: 8 bases; J trimming: 4 bases; junction bases outside the gene matches: 9. CDR3 nucleotide sequence: TGTGCCAGCCAACCCGGACAGGGAGGCTATGGCTACACCTTC. It codes for CASQPGQGGYGYTF.

The V call is TRBV5-6, the J call TRBJ2-7; no reliable D call. V dropped 2 bases and J dropped 3 bases, with 9 bases sitting between them. Per germline, CDR1 SGHDT and CDR2 YYEEEE. The CDR3 sequence is 13 residues long. The CDR3 region is CASSLREDYEQYF. The CDR3 region has the DNA TGTGCCAGCAGCTTACGAGAGGACTACGAGCAGTACTTC.

The rearrangement uses TRBV5-8 and TRBJ1-1, with D tentatively TRBD1 (5 bases). Trimming removed 0 bases at V and 0 bases at J, with 6 bases between. Germline V gene sequence: CDR1 SGHTS, CDR2 YDEGEE. CDR3 size: 14 residues. This chain's CDR3 is CASSLVGLNTEAFF. CDR3 nucleotide sequence: TGTGCCAGCAGCTTGGTGGGGCTGAACACTGAAGCTTTCTTT.